This T cell receptor (beta chain) was sequenced in a study of molecular identifiers for immune sequencing clone quantification. TCRdb itself ran the PCR reads through MiXCR, one entry per CDR3 protein. The sample lists about 500,000 distinct CDR3 sequences; approximately 25% were seen once. The germline gives CDR1 KGHDR, CDR2 SFDVKD. Trimming took off 0 bases at V and 3 bases at J, with 7 bases between the two ends. This CDR3 has 14 residues. In its sample, this clonotype was seen a few times. The origin of this receptor is a human donor in good health. Some libraries in this study had Jurkat cell RNA spiked in. The specimen sequenced was naive CD8+ T cells from blood, with Jurkat cell RNA spiked in. The subset is: FACS-sorted CD8+CD4-CCR7+CD45RA+ naive T cells. The chain joins TRBV24-1 to TRBJ1-2; unclear D gene. The DNA for the CDR3 is TGTGCCACCAGTGATTTGAGGGAGGACTATGGCTACACCTTC. The encoded protein is CATSDLREDYGYTF.